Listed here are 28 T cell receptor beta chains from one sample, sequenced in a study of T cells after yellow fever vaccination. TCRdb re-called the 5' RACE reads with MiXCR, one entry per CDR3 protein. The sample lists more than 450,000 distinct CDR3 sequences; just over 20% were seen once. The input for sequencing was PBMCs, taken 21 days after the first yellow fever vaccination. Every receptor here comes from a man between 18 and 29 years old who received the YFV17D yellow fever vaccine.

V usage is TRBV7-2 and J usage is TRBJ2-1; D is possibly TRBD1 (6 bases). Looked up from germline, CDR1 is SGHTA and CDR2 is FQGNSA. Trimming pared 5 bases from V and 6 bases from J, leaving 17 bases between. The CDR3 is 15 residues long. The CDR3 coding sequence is TGTGCCAGCAGCCAGACACAGGGTACGTTCAATGAGCAGTTCTTC. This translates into CASSQTQGTFNEQFF.

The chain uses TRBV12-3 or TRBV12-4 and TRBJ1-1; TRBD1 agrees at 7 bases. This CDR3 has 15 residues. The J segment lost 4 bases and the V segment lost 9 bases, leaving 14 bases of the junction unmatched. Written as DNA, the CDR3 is TGTGCCAGTACCCCCCTGGACAGGCTTTTCACTGAAGCTTTCTTT. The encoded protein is CASTPLDRLFTEAFF.

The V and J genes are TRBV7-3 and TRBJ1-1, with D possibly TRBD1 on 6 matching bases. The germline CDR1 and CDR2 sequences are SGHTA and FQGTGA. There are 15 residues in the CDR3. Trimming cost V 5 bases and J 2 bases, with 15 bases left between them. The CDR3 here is CASSPDGGTNTEAFF. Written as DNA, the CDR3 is TGTGCCAGCAGCCCTGATGGGGGCACAAACACTGAAGCTTTCTTT. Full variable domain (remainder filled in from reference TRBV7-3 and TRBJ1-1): GAGVSQTPSNKVTEKGKYVELRCDPISGHTALYWYRQSLGQGPEFLIYFQGTGAADDSGLPNDRFFAVRPEGSVSTLKIQRTERGDSAVYLCASSPDGGTNTEAFFGQGTRLTVV.

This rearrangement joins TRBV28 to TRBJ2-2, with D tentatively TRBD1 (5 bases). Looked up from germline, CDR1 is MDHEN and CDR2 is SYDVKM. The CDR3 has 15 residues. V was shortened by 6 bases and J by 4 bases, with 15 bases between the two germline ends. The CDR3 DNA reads TGTGCCAGCAGACTCCAGGGCCCGATCACCGGGGAGCTGTTTTTT. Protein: CASRLQGPITGELFF.

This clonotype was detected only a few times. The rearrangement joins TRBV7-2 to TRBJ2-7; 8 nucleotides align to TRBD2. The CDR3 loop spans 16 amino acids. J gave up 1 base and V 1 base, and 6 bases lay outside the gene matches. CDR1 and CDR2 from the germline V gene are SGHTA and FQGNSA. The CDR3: CASSLVGGGTSYEQYF. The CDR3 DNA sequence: TGTGCCAGCAGCTTAGTTGGCGGGGGGACTTCCTACGAGCAGTACTTC.

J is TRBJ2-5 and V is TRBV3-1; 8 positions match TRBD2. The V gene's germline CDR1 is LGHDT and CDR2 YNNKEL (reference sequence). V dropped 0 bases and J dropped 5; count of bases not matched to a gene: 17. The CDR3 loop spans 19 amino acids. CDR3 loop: CASSQDLSFRSGTGETQYF. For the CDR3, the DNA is TGTGCCAGCAGCCAAGATCTAAGTTTCCGTAGCGGGACGGGGGAGACCCAGTACTTC.

In DNA, the CDR3 is TGTGCCAGTAAGGGGGCAGGGTCGTACACTGAAGCTTTCTTT. Its protein is CASKGAGSYTEAFF. The chain uses TRBV27 and TRBJ1-1; 7 nucleotides align to TRBD1. V lost 9 bases, J lost 3 bases, and 10 bases stayed unmatched. CDR1 MNHEY and CDR2 SMNVEV come from the germline V gene (reference sequence). This CDR3 comprises 14 residues.

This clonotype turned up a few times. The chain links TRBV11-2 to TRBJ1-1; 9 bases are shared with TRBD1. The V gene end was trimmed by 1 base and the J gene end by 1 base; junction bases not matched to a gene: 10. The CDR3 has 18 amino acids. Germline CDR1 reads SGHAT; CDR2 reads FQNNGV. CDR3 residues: CASSLVGETGGRNTEAFF. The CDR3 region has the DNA TGTGCCAGCAGCTTAGTAGGGGAAACAGGGGGCCGGAACACTGAAGCTTTCTTT.

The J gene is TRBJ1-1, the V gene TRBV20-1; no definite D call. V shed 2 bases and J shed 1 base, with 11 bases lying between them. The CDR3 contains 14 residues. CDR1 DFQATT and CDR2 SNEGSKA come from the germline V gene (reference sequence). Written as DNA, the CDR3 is TGCAGTGCTAGATCTCTAAGTTGGAACACTGAAGCTTTCTTT. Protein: CSARSLSWNTEAFF.

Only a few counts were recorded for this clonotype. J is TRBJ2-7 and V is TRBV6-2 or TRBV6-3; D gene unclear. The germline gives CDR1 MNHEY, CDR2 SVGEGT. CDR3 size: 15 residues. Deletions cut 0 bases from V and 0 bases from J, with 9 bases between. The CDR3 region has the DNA TGTGCCAGCAGTTACTCAAGGGTTAACTCCTACGAGCAGTACTTC. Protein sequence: CASSYSRVNSYEQYF.

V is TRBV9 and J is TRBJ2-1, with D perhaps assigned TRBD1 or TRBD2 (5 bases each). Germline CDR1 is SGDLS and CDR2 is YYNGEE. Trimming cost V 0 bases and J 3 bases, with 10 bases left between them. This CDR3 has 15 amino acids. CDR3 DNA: TGTGCCAGCAGCGTAGACAGAGGGGTCTACAATGAGCAGTTCTTC. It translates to CASSVDRGVYNEQFF. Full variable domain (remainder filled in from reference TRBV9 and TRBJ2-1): DSGVTQTPKHLITATGQRVTLRCSPRSGDLSVYWYQQSLDQGLQFLIQYYNGEERAKGNILERFSAQQFPDLHSELNLSSLELGDSALYFCASSVDRGVYNEQFFGPGTRLTVL.

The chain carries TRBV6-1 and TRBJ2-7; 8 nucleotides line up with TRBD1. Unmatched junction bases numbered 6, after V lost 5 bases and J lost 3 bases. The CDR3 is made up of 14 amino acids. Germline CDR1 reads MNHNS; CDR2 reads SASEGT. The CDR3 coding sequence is TGTGCCAGCAGTATCCGACAGGGGAGCTACGAGCAGTACGTC. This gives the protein CASSIRQGSYEQYV.

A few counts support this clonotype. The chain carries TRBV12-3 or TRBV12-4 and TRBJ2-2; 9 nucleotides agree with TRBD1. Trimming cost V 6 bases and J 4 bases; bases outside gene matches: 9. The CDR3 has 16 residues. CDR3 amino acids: CASREYRGQSTGELFF. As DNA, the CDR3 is TGTGCCAGCAGGGAATACAGGGGGCAGAGCACCGGGGAGCTGTTTTTT.

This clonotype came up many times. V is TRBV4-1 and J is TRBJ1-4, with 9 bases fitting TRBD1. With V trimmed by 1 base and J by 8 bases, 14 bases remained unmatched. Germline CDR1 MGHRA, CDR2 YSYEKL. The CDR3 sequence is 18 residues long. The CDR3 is CASSQVPYKQGAGEKLFF. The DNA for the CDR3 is TGCGCCAGCAGCCAAGTCCCTTATAAACAGGGGGCAGGGGAAAAACTGTTTTTT.

DNA for the CDR3: TGTGCCAGCAGTGCACGGGATGTCCGTTCAGATACGCAGTATTTT. Amino acids: CASSARDVRSDTQYF. V and J are TRBV6-2 or TRBV6-3 and TRBJ2-3, with D possibly being TRBD2 (5 bases). CDR3 size: 15 residues. Germline V lookup: CDR1 MNHEY, CDR2 SVGEGT. Trimming took off 5 bases at V and 4 bases at J, with 16 bases between the two ends.

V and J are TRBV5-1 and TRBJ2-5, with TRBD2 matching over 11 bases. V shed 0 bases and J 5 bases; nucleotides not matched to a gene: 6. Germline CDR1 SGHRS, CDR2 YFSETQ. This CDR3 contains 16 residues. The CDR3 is CASSLVGTSGGETQYF. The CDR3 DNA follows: TGCGCCAGCAGCTTGGTTGGTACTAGCGGGGGCGAGACCCAGTACTTC.

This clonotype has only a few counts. The CDR3 coding sequence is TGTGCCAGCAGCTTGTTGCTAGAGATGGCCAAAAACATTCAGTACTTC. Residues: CASSLLLEMAKNIQYF. The V call is TRBV5-6, the J call TRBJ2-4; D remains ambiguous. Germline V CDR1 and CDR2: SGHDT, YYEEEE. V gave up 1 base and J gave up 1 base, with 12 bases separating them. CDR3 length: 16 residues.

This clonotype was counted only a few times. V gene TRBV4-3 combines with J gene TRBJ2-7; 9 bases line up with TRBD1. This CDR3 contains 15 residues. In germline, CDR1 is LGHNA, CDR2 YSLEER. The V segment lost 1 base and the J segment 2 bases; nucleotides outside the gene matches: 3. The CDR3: CASSQAWTGAYEQYF. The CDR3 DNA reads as TGCGCCAGCAGCCAAGCCTGGACAGGGGCCTACGAGCAGTACTTC.

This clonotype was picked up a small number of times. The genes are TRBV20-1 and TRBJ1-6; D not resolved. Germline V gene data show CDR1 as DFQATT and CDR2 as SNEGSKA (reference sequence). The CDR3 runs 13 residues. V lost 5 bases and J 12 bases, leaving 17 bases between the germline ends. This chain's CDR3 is CSAERRGNGPLHF. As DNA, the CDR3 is TGCAGTGCTGAAAGGAGAGGGAATGGACCCCTCCACTTT.

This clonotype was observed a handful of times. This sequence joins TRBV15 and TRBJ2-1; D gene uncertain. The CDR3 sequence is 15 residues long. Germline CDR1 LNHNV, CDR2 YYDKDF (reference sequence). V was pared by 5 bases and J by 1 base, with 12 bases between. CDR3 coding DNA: TGTGCCACCAGCGTCCTCCCCTGGTCCTACAATGAGCAGTTCTTC. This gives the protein CATSVLPWSYNEQFF.

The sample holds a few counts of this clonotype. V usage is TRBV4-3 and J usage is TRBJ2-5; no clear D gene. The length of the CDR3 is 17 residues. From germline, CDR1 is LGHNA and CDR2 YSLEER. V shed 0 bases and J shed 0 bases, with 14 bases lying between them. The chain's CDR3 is CASSQDHISAYQETQYF. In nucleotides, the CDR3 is TGCGCCAGCAGCCAAGATCATATTTCGGCGTACCAAGAGACCCAGTACTTC.

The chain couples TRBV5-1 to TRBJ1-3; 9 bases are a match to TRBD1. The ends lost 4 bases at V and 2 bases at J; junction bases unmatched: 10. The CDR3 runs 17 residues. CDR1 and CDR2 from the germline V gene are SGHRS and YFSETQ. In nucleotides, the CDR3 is TGCGCCAGCAGCCCCGGCCGGACAGGGGCAGCTGGAAACACCATATATTTT. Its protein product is CASSPGRTGAAGNTIYF.

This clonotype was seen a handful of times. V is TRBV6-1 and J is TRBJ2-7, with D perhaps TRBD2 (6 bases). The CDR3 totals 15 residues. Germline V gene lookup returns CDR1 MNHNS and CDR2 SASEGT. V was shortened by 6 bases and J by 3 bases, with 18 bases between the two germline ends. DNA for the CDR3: TGTGCCAGCAGCCCAACCGTCGGGGGATACTACGAGCAGTACTTC. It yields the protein CASSPTVGGYYEQYF.

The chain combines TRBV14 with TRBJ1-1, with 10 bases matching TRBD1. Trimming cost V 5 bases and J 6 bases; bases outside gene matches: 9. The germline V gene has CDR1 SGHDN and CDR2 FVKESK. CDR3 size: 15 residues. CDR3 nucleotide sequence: TGTGCCAGCAGCTTCTATCGGGACAGGGGCCCTGAAGCTTTCTTT. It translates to CASSFYRDRGPEAFF.

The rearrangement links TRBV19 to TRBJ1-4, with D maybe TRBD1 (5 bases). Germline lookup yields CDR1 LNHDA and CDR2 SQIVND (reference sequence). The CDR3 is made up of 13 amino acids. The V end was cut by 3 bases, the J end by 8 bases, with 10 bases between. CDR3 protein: CASSISRDEKLFF. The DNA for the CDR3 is TGTGCCAGTAGTATTTCCCGGGACGAAAAACTGTTTTTT.

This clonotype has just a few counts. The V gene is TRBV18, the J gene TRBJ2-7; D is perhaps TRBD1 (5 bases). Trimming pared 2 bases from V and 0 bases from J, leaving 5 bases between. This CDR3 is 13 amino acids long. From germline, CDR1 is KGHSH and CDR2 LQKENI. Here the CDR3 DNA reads TGTGCCAGCTCACCAAGGGGCTCCTACGAGCAGTACGTC. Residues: CASSPRGSYEQYV.

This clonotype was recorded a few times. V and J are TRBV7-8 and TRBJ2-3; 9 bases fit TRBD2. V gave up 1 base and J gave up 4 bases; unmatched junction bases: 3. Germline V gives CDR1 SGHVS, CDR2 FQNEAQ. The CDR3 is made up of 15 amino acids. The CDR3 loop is CASSLERGVADTQYF. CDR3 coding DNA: TGTGCCAGCAGCTTAGAGCGGGGGGTTGCAGATACGCAGTATTTT.

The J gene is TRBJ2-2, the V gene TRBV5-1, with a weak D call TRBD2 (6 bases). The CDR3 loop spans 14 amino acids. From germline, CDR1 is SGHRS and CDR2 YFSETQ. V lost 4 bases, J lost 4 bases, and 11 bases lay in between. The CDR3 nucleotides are TGCGCCAGCAGCATGGGGGGAATCACCGGGGAGCTGTTTTTT. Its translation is CASSMGGITGELFF.